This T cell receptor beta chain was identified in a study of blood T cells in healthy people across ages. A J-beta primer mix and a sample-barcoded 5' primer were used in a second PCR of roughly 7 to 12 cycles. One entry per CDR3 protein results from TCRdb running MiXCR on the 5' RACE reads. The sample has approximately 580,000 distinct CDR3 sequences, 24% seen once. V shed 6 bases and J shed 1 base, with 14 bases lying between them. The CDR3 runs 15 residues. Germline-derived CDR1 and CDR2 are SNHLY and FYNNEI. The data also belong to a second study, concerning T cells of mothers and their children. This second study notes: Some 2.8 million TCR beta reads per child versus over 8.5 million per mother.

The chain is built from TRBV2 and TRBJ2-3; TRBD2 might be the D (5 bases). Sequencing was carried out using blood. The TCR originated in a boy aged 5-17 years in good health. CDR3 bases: TGTGCCAGCAGGATTAGGCGAGCGGGCACAGATACGCAGTATTTT. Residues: CASRIRRAGTDTQYF.